Sequencing of this T cell receptor beta chain was carried out in a study of T cell repertoires in cytomegalovirus infection. Study as a whole: Indicated by public TCR beta signatures were CMV infection and matching HLA type. Study-wide findings and caveats: Clonotypes of TCR beta that were HLA-C-restricted and CMV-specific dominated the ex vivo response.

This clonotype was counted a few times. The antigen remains undetermined. TCRdb re-called the reads through MiXCR, storing one row per CDR3 protein. The table lists more than 150,000 distinct CDR3 sequences, about 20% of them singletons. Material for sequencing was PBMCs. This sequence was found in a human donor in good health (CMV status not recorded). Some clones in this sample may be carry-over from other donors' samples.

CDR3 residues: CASSVVHLRDTQYF. The DNA for the CDR3 is TGTGCCAGCAGCGTAGTCCACCTTCGTGATACGCAGTATTTT. The rearrangement joins TRBV9 to TRBJ2-3; D gene unclear. The CDR3 is 14 amino acids. Trimming stripped 0 bases from V and 6 bases from J, with 11 bases between. Germline CDR1 SGDLS, CDR2 YYNGEE.